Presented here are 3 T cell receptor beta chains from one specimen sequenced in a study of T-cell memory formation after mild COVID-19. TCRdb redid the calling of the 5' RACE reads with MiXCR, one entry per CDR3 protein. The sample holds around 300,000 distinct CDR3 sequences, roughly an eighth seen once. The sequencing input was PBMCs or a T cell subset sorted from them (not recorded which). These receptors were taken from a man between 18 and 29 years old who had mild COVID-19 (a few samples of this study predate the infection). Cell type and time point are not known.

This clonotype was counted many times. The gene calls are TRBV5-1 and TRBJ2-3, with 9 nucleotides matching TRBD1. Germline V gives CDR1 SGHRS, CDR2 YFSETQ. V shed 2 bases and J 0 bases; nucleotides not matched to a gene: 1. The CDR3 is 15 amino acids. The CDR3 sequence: CASSFGTGSTDTQYF. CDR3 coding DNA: TGCGCCAGCAGCTTTGGGACAGGGAGCACAGATACGCAGTATTTT.

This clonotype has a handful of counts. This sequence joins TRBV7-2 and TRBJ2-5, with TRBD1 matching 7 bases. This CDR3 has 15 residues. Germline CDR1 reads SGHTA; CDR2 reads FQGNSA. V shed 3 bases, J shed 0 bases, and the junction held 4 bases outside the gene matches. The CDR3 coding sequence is TGTGCCAGCAGCTTCGGGACAGCCAACCAAGAGACCCAGTACTTC. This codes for CASSFGTANQETQYF.

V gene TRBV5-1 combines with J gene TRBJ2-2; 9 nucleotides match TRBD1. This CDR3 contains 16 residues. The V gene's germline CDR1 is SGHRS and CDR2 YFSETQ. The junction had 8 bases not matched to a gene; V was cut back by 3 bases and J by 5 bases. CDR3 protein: CASSSYRGQGTGELFF. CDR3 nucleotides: TGCGCCAGCAGCTCCTACAGGGGGCAGGGTACCGGGGAGCTGTTTTTT.